The rows below give T cell receptor beta chains drawn from one sample of a study of graft-versus-host responses after intestinal transplantation. Sequenced by immunoSEQ multiplex PCR; TCRdb stores in-frame clones only, minus some. The table records roughly 10,000 clones, around 92% of them present only once. Sequenced material: PBMCs, taken approximately 42 days after intestinal transplantation. These receptors were obtained from a human patient who received an intestinal transplant, so some T cells may come from the graft donor. Both conserved end residues are part of each CDR3. Each record gives: J gene, clone size, D gene, V gene, CDR3 protein, CDR3 DNA. A D gene is named only where the DNA matches it firmly. Not all rows give a size; the values are once, few, many and, for expanded clones, a class.

J gene: TRBJ1-2; clone size: .; D gene: .; V gene: TRBV6-5; CDR3 protein: CASSYLWDGGSYGYTF; CDR3 DNA: TGTGCCAGCAGTTACTTATGGGACGGGGGGTCTTATGGCTACACCTTC
J gene: TRBJ2-1; clone size: .; D gene: TRBD2; V gene: TRBV7-2; CDR3 protein: CASSSGAGGYNEQFF; CDR3 DNA: TGTGCCAGCAGCAGTGGAGCGGGGGGCTACAATGAGCAGTTCTTC
J gene: TRBJ2-7; clone size: .; D gene: .; V gene: TRBV5-4; CDR3 protein: CASSLGRQSSTYEQYF; CDR3 DNA: TGTGCCAGCAGCTTAGGTCGGCAGTCGTCTACCTACGAGCAGTACTTC
J gene: TRBJ2-7; clone size: .; D gene: TRBD1; V gene: TRBV5-1; CDR3 protein: CASSQGQAAYEQYF; CDR3 DNA: TGCGCCAGCAGCCAGGGACAGGCGGCCTACGAGCAGTACTTC
J gene: TRBJ1-3; clone size: .; D gene: .; V gene: TRBV5-4; CDR3 protein: CASSLEASGNTIYF; CDR3 DNA: TGTGCCAGCAGCTTGGAGGCTTCTGGAAACACCATATATTTT
J gene: TRBJ1-1; clone size: .; D gene: .; V gene: TRBV21-1; CDR3 protein: CASPLGMWGPGKNTEAFF; CDR3 DNA: TGTGCCAGCCCGCTTGGGATGTGGGGGCCTGGAAAGAACACTGAAGCTTTCTTT
J gene: TRBJ1-3; clone size: .; D gene: .; V gene: TRBV4-1; CDR3 protein: CASSQDTSSSGNTIYF; CDR3 DNA: TGCGCCAGCAGCCAAGATACGAGTTCCTCTGGAAACACCATATATTTT
J gene: TRBJ2-7; clone size: .; D gene: .; V gene: TRBV15; CDR3 protein: CATSREGGDYEQYF; CDR3 DNA: TGTGCCACCAGCAGAGAGGGGGGCGACTACGAGCAGTACTTC
J gene: TRBJ2-3; clone size: few; D gene: .; V gene: TRBV5-6; CDR3 protein: CASSSPAAPDTQYF; CDR3 DNA: TGTGCCAGCAGCTCCCCCGCGGCCCCAGATACGCAGTATTTT
J gene: TRBJ1-2; clone size: .; D gene: .; V gene: TRBV25-1; CDR3 protein: CASSEKLGLHTF; CDR3 DNA: TGTGCCAGCAGTGAGAAGTTAGGGCTTCACACCTTC
J gene: TRBJ1-1; clone size: .; D gene: .; V gene: TRBV19; CDR3 protein: CASSIGGSFGTEAFF; CDR3 DNA: TGTGCCAGTAGTATCGGGGGGTCCTTTGGGACTGAAGCTTTCTTT
J gene: TRBJ2-3; clone size: .; D gene: TRBD2; V gene: TRBV7-8; CDR3 protein: CASSLSIKAGGPDTQYF; CDR3 DNA: TGTGCCAGCAGCTTAAGCATAAAAGCGGGGGGCCCAGATACGCAGTATTTT
J gene: TRBJ1-5; clone size: .; D gene: .; V gene: TRBV11-2; CDR3 protein: CASSLVASSGPGGNQPQHF; CDR3 DNA: TGTGCCAGCAGCTTAGTCGCGTCGTCGGGGCCCGGGGGCAATCAGCCCCAGCATTTT
J gene: TRBJ2-3; clone size: .; D gene: .; V gene: TRBV14; CDR3 protein: CASSQLGLDTQYF; CDR3 DNA: TGTGCCAGCAGCCAACTGGGGCTGGATACGCAGTATTTT
J gene: TRBJ2-7; clone size: .; D gene: .; V gene: TRBV5-1; CDR3 protein: CASSLEKYEQYF; CDR3 DNA: TGCGCCAGCAGTTTGGAGAAATACGAGCAGTACTTC
J gene: TRBJ2-2; clone size: .; D gene: .; V gene: TRBV27; CDR3 protein: CASTWGPNTGELFF; CDR3 DNA: TGTGCCAGCACCTGGGGGCCGAACACCGGGGAGCTGTTTTTT